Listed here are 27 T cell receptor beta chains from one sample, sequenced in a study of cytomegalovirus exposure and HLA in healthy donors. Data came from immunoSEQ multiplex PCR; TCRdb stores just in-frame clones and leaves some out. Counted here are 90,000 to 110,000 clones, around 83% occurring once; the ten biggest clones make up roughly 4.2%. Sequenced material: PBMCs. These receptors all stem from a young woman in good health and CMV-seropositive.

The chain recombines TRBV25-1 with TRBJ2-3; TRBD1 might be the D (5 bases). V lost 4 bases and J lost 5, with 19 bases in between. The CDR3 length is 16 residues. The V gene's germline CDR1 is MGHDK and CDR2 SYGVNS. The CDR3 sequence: CASSGRVSHTVDTQYF. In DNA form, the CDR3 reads TGTGCCAGCAGTGGCAGGGTCTCCCACACGGTAGATACGCAGTATTTT. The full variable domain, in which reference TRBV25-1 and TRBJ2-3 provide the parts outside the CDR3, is EADIYQTPRYLVIGTGKKITLECSQTMGHDKMYWYQQDPGMELHLIHYSYGVNSTEKGDLSSESTVSRIRTEHFPLTLESARPSHTSQYLCASSGRVSHTVDTQYFGPGTRLTVL.

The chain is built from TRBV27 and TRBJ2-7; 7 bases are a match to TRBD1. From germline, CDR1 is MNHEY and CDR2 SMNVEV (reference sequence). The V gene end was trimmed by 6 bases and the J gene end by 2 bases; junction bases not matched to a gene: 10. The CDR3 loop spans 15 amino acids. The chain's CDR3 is CASSPDRAYAYEQYF. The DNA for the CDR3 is TGTGCCAGCAGCCCCGACAGGGCCTATGCCTACGAGCAGTACTTC.

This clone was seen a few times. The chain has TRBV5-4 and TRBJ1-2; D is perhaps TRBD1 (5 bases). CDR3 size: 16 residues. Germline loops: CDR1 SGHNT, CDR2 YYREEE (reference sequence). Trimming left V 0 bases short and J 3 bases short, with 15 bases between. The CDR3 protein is CASSLEGLRSDYGYTF. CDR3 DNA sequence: TGTGCCAGCAGCTTGGAGGGGTTGCGGAGCGACTATGGCTACACCTTC.

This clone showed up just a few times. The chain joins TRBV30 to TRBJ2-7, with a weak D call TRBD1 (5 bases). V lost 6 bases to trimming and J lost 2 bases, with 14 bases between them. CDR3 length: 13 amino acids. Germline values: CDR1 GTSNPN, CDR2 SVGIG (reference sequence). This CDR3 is CACLTEETYEQYF. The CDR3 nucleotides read TGTGCCTGCCTGACAGAAGAAACCTACGAGCAGTACTTC.

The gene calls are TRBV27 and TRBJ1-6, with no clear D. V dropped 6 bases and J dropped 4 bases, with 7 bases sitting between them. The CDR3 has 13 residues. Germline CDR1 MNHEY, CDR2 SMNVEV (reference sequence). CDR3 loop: CASRWRYNSPLHF. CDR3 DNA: TGTGCCAGCAGGTGGAGGTATAATTCACCCCTCCACTTT.

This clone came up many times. The CDR3 nucleotides read TGCGCCAGCAGCTTGCTATCGTCGGGTTCTGGAAACACCATATATTTT. It yields the protein CASSLLSSGSGNTIYF. The chain has TRBV5-1 and TRBJ1-3; D gene unclear. V was shortened by 1 base and J by 1 base, with 12 bases between the two germline ends. This CDR3 has 16 residues. CDR1 is SGHRS and CDR2 is YFSETQ in the germline V gene.

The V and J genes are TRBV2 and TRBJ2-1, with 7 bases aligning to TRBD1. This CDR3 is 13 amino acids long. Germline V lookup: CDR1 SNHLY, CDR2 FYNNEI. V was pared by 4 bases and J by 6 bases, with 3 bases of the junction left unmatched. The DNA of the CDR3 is TGTGCCAGCAGTGTACAGGGGACCAATGAGCAGTTCTTC. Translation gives CASSVQGTNEQFF.

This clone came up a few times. The CDR3 protein is CASSLSGRPTSGYTF. CDR3 DNA: TGTGCCAGCAGCTTATCAGGGCGGCCTACCAGCGGCTACACCTTC. This rearrangement joins TRBV7-9 to TRBJ1-2; tentatively, D is TRBD1 (5 bases). In germline, CDR1 is SEHNR, CDR2 FQNEAQ (reference sequence). This CDR3 has 15 residues. Trimming took off 2 bases at V and 8 bases at J, with 18 bases between the two ends.

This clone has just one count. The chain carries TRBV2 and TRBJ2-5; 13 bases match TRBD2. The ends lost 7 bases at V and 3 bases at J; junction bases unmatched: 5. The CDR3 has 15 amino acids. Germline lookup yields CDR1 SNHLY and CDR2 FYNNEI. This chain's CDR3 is CASTRLAGGKETQYF. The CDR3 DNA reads TGTGCCAGCACCAGACTAGCGGGGGGTAAAGAGACCCAGTACTTC.

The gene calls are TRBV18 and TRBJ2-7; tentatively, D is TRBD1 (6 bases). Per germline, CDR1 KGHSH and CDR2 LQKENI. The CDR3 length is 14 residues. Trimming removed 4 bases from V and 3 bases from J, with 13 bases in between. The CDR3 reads CASSRGQADYEQYF. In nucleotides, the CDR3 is TGTGCCAGCTCACGGGGGCAGGCCGACTACGAGCAGTACTTC.

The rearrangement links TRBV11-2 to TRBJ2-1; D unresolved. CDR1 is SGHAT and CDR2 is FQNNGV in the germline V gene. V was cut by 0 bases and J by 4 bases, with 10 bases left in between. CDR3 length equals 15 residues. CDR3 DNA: TGTGCCAGCAGCTTAGAGGCGGCGGAGTACAATGAGCAGTTCTTC. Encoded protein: CASSLEAAEYNEQFF.

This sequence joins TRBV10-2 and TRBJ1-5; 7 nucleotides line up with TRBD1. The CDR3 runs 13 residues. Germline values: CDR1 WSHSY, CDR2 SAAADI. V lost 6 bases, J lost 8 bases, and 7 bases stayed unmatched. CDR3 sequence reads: CASRLGGAEPQHF. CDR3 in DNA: TGCGCCAGCAGACTAGGGGGCGCAGAGCCCCAGCATTTT.

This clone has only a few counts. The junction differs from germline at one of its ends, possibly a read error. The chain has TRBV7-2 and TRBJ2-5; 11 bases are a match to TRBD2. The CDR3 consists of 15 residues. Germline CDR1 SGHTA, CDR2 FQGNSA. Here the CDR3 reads CASSVAGGPGETQYF. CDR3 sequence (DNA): TGTGCCAGCAGCGTAGCGGGAGGGCCGGGAGAGACCCAGTACTTC.

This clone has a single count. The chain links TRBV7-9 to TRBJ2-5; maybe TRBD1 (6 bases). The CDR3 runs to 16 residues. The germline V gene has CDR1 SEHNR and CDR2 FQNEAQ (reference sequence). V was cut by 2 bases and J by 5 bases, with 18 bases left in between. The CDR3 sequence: CASSLPRRDIRETQYF. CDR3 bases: TGTGCCAGCAGCTTACCCCGTCGGGACATACGGGAGACCCAGTACTTC.

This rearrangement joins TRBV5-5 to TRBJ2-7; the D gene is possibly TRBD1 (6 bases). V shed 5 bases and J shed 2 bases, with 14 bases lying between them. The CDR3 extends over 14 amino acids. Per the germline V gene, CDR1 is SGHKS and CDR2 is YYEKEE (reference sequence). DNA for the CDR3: TGTGCCAGCAGTCGAGACAGGTTAACCTACGAGCAGTACTTC. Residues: CASSRDRLTYEQYF. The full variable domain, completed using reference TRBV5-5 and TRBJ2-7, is DAGVTQSPTHLIKTRGQQVTLRCSPISGHKSVSWYQQVLGQGPQFIFQYYEKEERGRGNFPDRFSARQFPNYSSELNVNALLLGDSALYLCASSRDRLTYEQYFGPGTRLTVT.

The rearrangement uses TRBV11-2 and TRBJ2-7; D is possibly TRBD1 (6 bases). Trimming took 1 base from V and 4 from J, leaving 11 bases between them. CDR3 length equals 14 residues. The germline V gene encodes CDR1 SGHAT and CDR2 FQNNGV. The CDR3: CASSLGQGWYEQYF. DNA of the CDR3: TGTGCCAGCAGCTTAGGCCAGGGGTGGTACGAGCAGTACTTC.

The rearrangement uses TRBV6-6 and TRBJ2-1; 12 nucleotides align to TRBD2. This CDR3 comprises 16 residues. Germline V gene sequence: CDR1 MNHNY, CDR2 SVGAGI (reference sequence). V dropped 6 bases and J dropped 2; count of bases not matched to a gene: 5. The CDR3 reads CASSRLAGATYNEQFF. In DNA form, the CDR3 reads TGTGCCAGCAGCAGACTAGCGGGGGCAACCTACAATGAGCAGTTCTTC.

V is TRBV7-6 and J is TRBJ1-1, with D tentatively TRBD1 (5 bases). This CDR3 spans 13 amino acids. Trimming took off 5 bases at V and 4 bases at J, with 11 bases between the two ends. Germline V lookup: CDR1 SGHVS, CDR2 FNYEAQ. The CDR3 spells CASSRTGFTEAFF. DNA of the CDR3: TGTGCCAGCAGCCGAACAGGATTCACTGAAGCTTTCTTT.

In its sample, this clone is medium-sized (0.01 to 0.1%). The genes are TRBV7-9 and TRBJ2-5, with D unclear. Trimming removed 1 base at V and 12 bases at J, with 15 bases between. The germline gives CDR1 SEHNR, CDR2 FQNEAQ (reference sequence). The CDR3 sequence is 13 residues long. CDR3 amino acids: CASSLGAIDPKYF. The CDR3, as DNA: TGTGCCAGCAGCTTAGGGGCGATTGATCCAAAGTACTTC.

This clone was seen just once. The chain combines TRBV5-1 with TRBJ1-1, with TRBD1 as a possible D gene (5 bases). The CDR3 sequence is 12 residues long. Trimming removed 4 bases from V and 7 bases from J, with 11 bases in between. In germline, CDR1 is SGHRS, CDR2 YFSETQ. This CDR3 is CASSPRGNEAFF. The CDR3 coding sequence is TGCGCCAGCAGCCCTCGGGGGAATGAAGCTTTCTTT. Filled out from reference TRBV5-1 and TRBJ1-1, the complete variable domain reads KAGVTQTPRYLIKTRGQQVTLSCSPISGHRSVSWYQQTPGQGLQFLFEYFSETQRNKGNFPGRFSGRQFSNSRSEMNVSTLELGDSALYLCASSPRGNEAFFGQGTRLTVV.

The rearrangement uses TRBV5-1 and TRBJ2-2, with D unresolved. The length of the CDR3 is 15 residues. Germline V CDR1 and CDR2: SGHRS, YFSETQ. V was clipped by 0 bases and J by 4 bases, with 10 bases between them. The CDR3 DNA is TGCGCCAGCAGCTTGGGAGTCTCGGGCACCGGGGAGCTGTTTTTT. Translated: CASSLGVSGTGELFF. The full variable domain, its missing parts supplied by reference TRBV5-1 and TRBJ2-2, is KAGVTQTPRYLIKTRGQQVTLSCSPISGHRSVSWYQQTPGQGLQFLFEYFSETQRNKGNFPGRFSGRQFSNSRSEMNVSTLELGDSALYLCASSLGVSGTGELFFGEGSRLTVL.

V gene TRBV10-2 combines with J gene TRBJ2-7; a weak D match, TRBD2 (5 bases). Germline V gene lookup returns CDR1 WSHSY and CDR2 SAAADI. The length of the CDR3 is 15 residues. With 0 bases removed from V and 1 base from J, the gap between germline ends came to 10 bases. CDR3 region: CASSESPSGSYEQYF. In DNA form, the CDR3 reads TGCGCCAGCAGTGAGTCGCCCAGCGGTTCCTACGAGCAGTACTTC.

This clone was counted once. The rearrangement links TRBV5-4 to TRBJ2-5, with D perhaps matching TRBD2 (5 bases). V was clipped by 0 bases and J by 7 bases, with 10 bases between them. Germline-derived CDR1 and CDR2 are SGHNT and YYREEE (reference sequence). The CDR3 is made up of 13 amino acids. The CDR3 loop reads CASSLGGEGTQYF. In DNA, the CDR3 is TGTGCCAGCAGCTTGGGAGGCGAGGGGACCCAGTACTTC.

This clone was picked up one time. The CDR3 loop reads CASRAGRQGRKSNYGYTF. The CDR3 DNA reads as TGTGCCAGTAGGGCGGGTCGACAGGGAAGAAAATCTAACTATGGCTACACCTTC. This chain joins TRBV19 and TRBJ1-2, with TRBD1 matching over 7 bases. The CDR3 is 18 amino acids. Germline CDR1 and CDR2: LNHDA and SQIVND (reference sequence). V dropped 6 bases and J dropped 0; count of bases not matched to a gene: 16.

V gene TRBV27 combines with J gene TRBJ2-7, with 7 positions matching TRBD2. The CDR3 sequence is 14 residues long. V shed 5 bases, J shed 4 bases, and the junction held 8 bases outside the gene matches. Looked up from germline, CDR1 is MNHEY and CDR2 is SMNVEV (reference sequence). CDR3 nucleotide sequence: TGTGCCAGCAGTATAACGGGAGGTTTATACGAGCAGTACTTC. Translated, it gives CASSITGGLYEQYF.

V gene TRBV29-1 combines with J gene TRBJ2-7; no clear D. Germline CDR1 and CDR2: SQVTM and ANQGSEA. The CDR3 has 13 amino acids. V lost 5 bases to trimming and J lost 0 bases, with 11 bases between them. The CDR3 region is CSVFDSTSYEQYF. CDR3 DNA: TGCAGCGTTTTCGACTCGACCTCCTACGAGCAGTACTTC.

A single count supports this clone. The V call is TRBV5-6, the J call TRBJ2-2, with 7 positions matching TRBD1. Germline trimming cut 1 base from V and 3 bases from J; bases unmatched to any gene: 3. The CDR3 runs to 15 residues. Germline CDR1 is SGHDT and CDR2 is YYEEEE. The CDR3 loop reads CASSLTGVHTGELFF. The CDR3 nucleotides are TGTGCCAGCAGCTTGACAGGGGTCCACACCGGGGAGCTGTTTTTT.